This TCR beta chain was sequenced during a study of PD-1 blockade in classical Hodgkin lymphoma. As to time point: newly diagnosed, previously untreated cHL patient sample. Acting as the comparison were PBMCs from newly diagnosed, untreated classical Hodgkin lymphoma. Findings and caveats of the study: Healthy donors were reported to have higher baseline TCR diversity than newly diagnosed patients.

The germline V gene has CDR1 SGHRS and CDR2 YFSETQ. V dropped 7 bases and J dropped 3 bases, with 13 bases sitting between them. The CDR3 length is 13 residues. Generated by immunoSEQ multiplex PCR, the TCRdb table keeps only in-frame clones and is missing some. The profile shows 25,000 to 35,000 clones, 94% of them singletons. A note on this clone: No antigen is known for it.

The TCR originated in a human donor with classical Hodgkin lymphoma. The V gene is TRBV5-1, the J gene TRBJ1-2; TRBD1 might be the D (6 bases). The sample consisted of peripheral blood mononuclear cells (PBMCs). The CDR3 loop reads CASRTGGYYGYTF. The CDR3 bases are TGCGCCAGCCGGACGGGGGGCTACTATGGCTACACCTTC.